What follows are 27 T cell receptor beta chains derived from one specimen sequenced in a study of CD8+CD57+ T cells in acquired aplastic anemia. Patients chosen for sequencing had CD8+CD57+ cells that had expanded, as shown by flow cytometry. Profiles of TCR beta VDJ and CDR3 were generated from a genomic DNA template. Via MiXCR, TCRdb re-called the reads, giving one row per CDR3 protein. The sample has about 290,000 distinct CDR3 sequences, roughly 61% seen once; the top ten hold 1% to 1.5%. Sequences were obtained from sorted CD4+, CD8+, or CD8+CD57+ T cells (not recorded which) from PBMCs. The origin of the receptors is a human donor with aplastic anemia.

The chain carries TRBV7-9 and TRBJ1-1; D is possibly TRBD1 (5 bases). This CDR3 is built from 14 residues. Trimming removed 3 bases at V and 1 base at J, with 9 bases between. Germline V CDR1 and CDR2: SEHNR, FQNEAQ (reference sequence). The CDR3 spells CASSLGVTNTEAFF. DNA for the CDR3: TGTGCCAGCAGCTTGGGGGTTACGAACACTGAAGCTTTCTTT.

As to this clonotype: The junction shows a germline mismatch at one end, possibly a read error. The J gene is TRBJ2-1, the V gene TRBV7-7; 9 nucleotides align to TRBD2. The CDR3 runs to 15 residues. Germline V gives CDR1 SSHAT, CDR2 FNYEAQ (reference sequence). The CDR3 coding sequence is TGTGCTAGCAGCTTAGAACTAGCGGGTGTGACTGAGCAGTTCTTC. Translation gives CASSLELAGVTEQFF.

This clonotype has a count of ten or more. The gene calls are TRBV5-1 and TRBJ1-5, with no clear D. The CDR3 spans 15 residues. The V gene lost 5 bases and the J gene lost 0 bases, with 12 bases spanning the gap. The V gene's germline CDR1 is SGHRS and CDR2 YFSETQ. Here the CDR3 DNA reads TGCGCCAGCAGGCCCGACGGGTTTAGCAATCAGCCCCAGCATTTT. Amino acids: CASRPDGFSNQPQHF.

This clonotype came up many times. The CDR3 loop reads CASSLEAHGYTF. The CDR3 bases are TGTGCCAGCAGCTTGGAGGCCCATGGCTACACCTTC. This chain joins TRBV5-8 and TRBJ1-2; D is ambiguous. Trimming took off 0 bases at V and 6 bases at J, with 6 bases between the two ends. This CDR3 comprises 12 residues. CDR1 is SGHTS, CDR2 YDEGEE, per germline.

Worth noting for this clonotype: The junction shows a germline mismatch at one end, possibly a read error. The chain couples TRBV5-4 to TRBJ2-7; D perhaps matches TRBD2 (6 bases). This CDR3 has 12 residues. The germline gives CDR1 SGHNT, CDR2 YYREEE (reference sequence). CDR3 sequence (DNA): TGTGCCAGCAGCACTAGCCCCTACGATCAGTACTTC. It encodes CASSTSPYDQYF.

This chain links TRBV25-1 with TRBJ1-1; 7 bases are shared with TRBD1. The CDR3 extends over 15 amino acids. Germline V lookup: CDR1 MGHDK, CDR2 SYGVNS. The J segment lost 7 bases and the V segment lost 3 bases, leaving 11 bases of the junction unmatched. CDR3 residues: CASSDLGQQGYEAFF. The CDR3 DNA reads as TGTGCCAGCAGTGACTTGGGACAGCAAGGATATGAAGCTTTCTTT.

The chain employs TRBV11-1 and TRBJ1-4, with TRBD1 matching over 9 bases. From germline, CDR1 is SGHAT and CDR2 FQDESV (reference sequence). The ends lost 6 bases at V and 7 bases at J; junction bases unmatched: 6. This CDR3 spans 14 amino acids. This CDR3 is CASSTGQGTEKLFF. CDR3 nucleotide sequence: TGTGCCAGCAGTACCGGACAGGGGACTGAAAAACTGTTTTTT.

This clonotype was counted at least ten times. This chain links TRBV20-1 with TRBJ1-1; 7 bases fit TRBD1. Germline V lookup: CDR1 DFQATT, CDR2 SNEGSKA (reference sequence). CDR3 length: 14 residues. V gave up 5 bases and J gave up 0 bases; unmatched junction bases: 6. CDR3 nucleotide sequence: TGCAGTGCTTCTCAGGGGGTTATGAACACTGAAGCTTTCTTT. As protein: CSASQGVMNTEAFF.

DNA for the CDR3: TGTGCCAGCAGCTTGGGGACAGGGGGCACGTATAGCAATCAGCCCCAGCATTTT. This codes for CASSLGTGGTYSNQPQHF. The rearrangement uses TRBV7-9 and TRBJ1-5; 12 bases line up with TRBD1. Germline lookup yields CDR1 SEHNR and CDR2 FQNEAQ (reference sequence). V gave up 3 bases and J gave up 0 bases; unmatched junction bases: 6. There are 18 residues in the CDR3.

This chain links TRBV10-3 with TRBJ2-2; 13 bases agree with TRBD2. Germline trimming cut 10 bases from V and 4 bases from J; bases unmatched to any gene: 12. This CDR3 comprises 17 residues. Germline assignment: CDR1 ENHRY and CDR2 SYGVKD. In DNA, the CDR3 is TGTGCCACCGCGCACGGGACTAGCGGGATTGTCACCGGGGAGCTGTTTTTT. It translates to CATAHGTSGIVTGELFF.

The J gene is TRBJ1-5, the V gene TRBV7-9, with 10 bases fitting TRBD1. Germline CDR1 is SEHNR and CDR2 is FQNEAQ (reference sequence). This CDR3 has 16 amino acids. V trimming: 1 base; J trimming: 4 bases; junction bases outside the gene matches: 4. The CDR3 nucleotides are TGTGCCAGCAGCTTAGGCCTGGGACAGGGGAATCAGCCCCAGCATTTT. Residues: CASSLGLGQGNQPQHF.

The CDR3 DNA sequence: TGTGCCAGCAGCTTCGGGACAGGGGTCCCTCCCACCTATGGCTACACCTTC. It is translated as CASSFGTGVPPTYGYTF. V gene TRBV5-5 combines with J gene TRBJ1-2; 10 bases align to TRBD1. The CDR3 extends over 17 amino acids. Germline-derived CDR1 and CDR2 are SGHKS and YYEKEE (reference sequence). V was clipped by 2 bases and J by 4 bases; unmatched bases: 11.

The chain uses TRBV20-1 and TRBJ1-2; D may be TRBD1 (6 bases). From germline, CDR1 is DFQATT and CDR2 SNEGSKA (reference sequence). Between the trimmed V and J ends, which lost 5 bases and 4 bases, there was a span of 17 bases. CDR3 length equals 14 residues. CDR3 amino acids: CSAHEQGQGYGYTF. In nucleotides, the CDR3 is TGCAGTGCTCATGAACAGGGTCAAGGCTATGGCTACACCTTC.

This clonotype was observed at least ten times. The chain employs TRBV7-2 and TRBJ1-2; TRBD1 is a possible D gene (5 bases). The ends were cut back, 5 bases at V and 8 bases at J, with 24 bases in the middle. Germline V CDR1 and CDR2: SGHTA, FQGNSA. This CDR3 has 16 residues. The CDR3 sequence: CASSVPERVARGGYTF. DNA of the CDR3: TGTGCCAGCAGCGTACCCGAGAGGGTTGCCCGGGGCGGCTACACCTTC.

This clonotype was counted a few times. V usage is TRBV7-8 and J usage is TRBJ1-1; 8 bases are a match to TRBD1. V dropped 6 bases and J dropped 1; count of bases not matched to a gene: 4. Per germline, CDR1 SGHVS and CDR2 FQNEAQ. The CDR3 length is 14 residues. Here the CDR3 reads CASSYDRGNTEAFF. As DNA, the CDR3 is TGTGCCAGCAGTTATGACAGGGGGAACACTGAAGCTTTCTTT.

This clonotype showed up just a few times. This sequence joins TRBV7-6 and TRBJ2-7, with 8 nucleotides matching TRBD2. The length of the CDR3 is 18 residues. Germline CDR1 and CDR2: SGHVS and FNYEAQ. V was clipped by 1 base and J by 0 bases; unmatched bases: 11. The CDR3 DNA is TGTGCCAGCAGCTTAGGAGTTTCGGGGGGGTCAAGCTCCTACGAGCAGTACTTC. Its translation: CASSLGVSGGSSSYEQYF.

The rearrangement links TRBV24-1 to TRBJ2-7; unclear D gene. There are 11 residues in the CDR3. Trimming cost V 0 bases and J 6 bases, with 2 bases left between them. CDR1 and CDR2 from the germline V gene are KGHDR and SFDVKD. CDR3 coding DNA: TGTGCCACCAGTGATTTGCGCGAGCAGTACTTC. This encodes CATSDLREQYF.

This clonotype was detected only a few times. The V and J genes are TRBV7-9 and TRBJ1-2; maybe TRBD1 (5 bases). V dropped 4 bases and J dropped 7 bases, with 16 bases sitting between them. Germline loops: CDR1 SEHNR, CDR2 FQNEAQ (reference sequence). This CDR3 has 14 amino acids. CDR3 DNA: TGTGCCAGCAGCTCAGGACCGGCGGGACGTGGCTACACCTTC. It yields the protein CASSSGPAGRGYTF.

This clonotype was counted at least ten times. This chain uses TRBV11-2 with TRBJ1-5; TRBD1 matches 7 bases. CDR1 is SGHAT, CDR2 FQNNGV, per germline. The CDR3 length is 16 residues. V shed 2 bases, J shed 1 base, and the junction held 5 bases outside the gene matches. As DNA, the CDR3 is TGTGCCAGCAGCTTACTGACAGGGTTGAGCAATCAGCCCCAGCATTTT. Translating gives CASSLLTGLSNQPQHF.

This clonotype showed up many times. CDR3 protein: CASSQGAGNNSPLHF. The CDR3 DNA follows: TGTGCCAGCAGCCAAGGGGCAGGGAATAATTCACCCCTCCACTTT. The chain carries TRBV3-1 and TRBJ1-6; perhaps TRBD1 as D (5 bases). The CDR3 extends over 15 amino acids. The germline gives CDR1 LGHDT, CDR2 YNNKEL (reference sequence). V dropped 1 base and J dropped 5 bases, with 9 bases sitting between them.

The gene calls are TRBV20-1 and TRBJ2-7, with D uncertain. Germline-derived CDR1 and CDR2 are DFQATT and SNEGSKA (reference sequence). V shed 5 bases and J shed 0 bases, with 17 bases lying between them. The CDR3 extends over 15 amino acids. Here the CDR3 DNA reads TGCAGTGCTCTAGAATCTCACAGTCCCTCCTACGAGCAGTACTTC. Its translation is CSALESHSPSYEQYF.

The rearrangement joins TRBV7-2 to TRBJ2-7, with a tentative D call TRBD1 (6 bases). The CDR3 contains 14 residues. The ends were cut back, 5 bases at V and 6 bases at J, with 17 bases in the middle. CDR1 is SGHTA, CDR2 FQGNSA, per germline. The CDR3 DNA follows: TGTGCCAGCAGCCCCCCGGCAGGGGAAGGCGAGCAGTACTTC. Protein sequence: CASSPPAGEGEQYF.

The rearrangement uses TRBV6-6 and TRBJ2-7; TRBD2 is a possible D gene (7 bases). The V gene lost 2 bases and the J gene lost 1 base, with 15 bases spanning the gap. Germline CDR1 and CDR2: MNHNY and SVGAGI (reference sequence). The CDR3 totals 16 residues. The CDR3 loop is CASSYVVGGTSYEQYF. Written as DNA, the CDR3 is TGTGCCAGCAGTTACGTGGTGGGGGGGACATCCTACGAGCAGTACTTC.

This clonotype was seen a handful of times. In DNA form, the CDR3 reads TGCAGCGTTGCCCGGGAGGGAGGCTACACCTTC. Encoded protein: CSVAREGGYTF. The chain uses TRBV29-1 and TRBJ1-2; D gene ambiguous. CDR1 SQVTM and CDR2 ANQGSEA come from the germline V gene. This CDR3 region has 11 residues. V lost 4 bases and J 8 bases, leaving 11 bases between the germline ends.

This chain uses TRBV20-1 with TRBJ1-5; D call uncertain. The V and J ends lost 6 bases and 1 base respectively, with 10 bases between them. CDR1 and CDR2 from the germline V gene are DFQATT and SNEGSKA (reference sequence). The CDR3 is 13 amino acids. The CDR3 region is CSARIASNQPQHF. As DNA, the CDR3 is TGCAGTGCAAGGATAGCAAGCAATCAGCCCCAGCATTTT.

This clonotype was recorded many times. The CDR3 spells CASSVGLRAADYGYTF. CDR3 nucleotide sequence: TGTGCCAGCAGCGTGGGACTCCGGGCGGCGGACTATGGCTACACCTTC. The chain links TRBV6-5 to TRBJ1-2, with a weak D call TRBD1 (5 bases). This CDR3 has 16 amino acids. Trimming took off 6 bases at V and 3 bases at J, with 20 bases between the two ends. Germline V lookup: CDR1 MNHEY, CDR2 SVGAGI.

This clonotype was seen ten or more times. Written as DNA, the CDR3 is TGCAGTGCTAGAATGACTAGACAAGTGAGGGGGGACACCGGGGAGCTGTTTTTT. It codes for CSARMTRQVRGDTGELFF. The rearrangement uses TRBV20-1 and TRBJ2-2; either TRBD1 or TRBD2 may fit D (6 bases each). CDR1 and CDR2 (germline): DFQATT, SNEGSKA (reference sequence). V was shortened by 2 bases and J by 3 bases, with 22 bases between the two germline ends. The CDR3 has 18 residues.